Detailed here is one TCR beta chain. Its antigen is as yet unknown. Relapse was seen in all patients after autologous stem cell transplantation, and brentuximab vedotin exposure was variable. Sequencing used immunoSEQ multiplex PCR; TCRdb keeps in-frame clones, though not all of them. Among around 34,000 clones listed, over 65% were seen once. Trimming at V came to 3 bases and at J to 3 bases, leaving 7 bases not matched to a gene. This CDR3 contains 15 residues. Germline V gene data show CDR1 as ENHRY and CDR2 as SYGVKD. The sample originates from a study of PD-1 blockade in classical Hodgkin lymphoma. Findings and caveats of the study: Similar baseline diversity was found in complete responders and newly diagnosed patients.

The sample consisted of peripheral blood mononuclear cells (PBMCs), taken before the second cycle of nivolumab. The chain uses TRBV10-3 and TRBJ2-7, with 8 bases lining up with TRBD1. The clonotype was recovered from a human donor with classical Hodgkin lymphoma. In DNA, the CDR3 is TGTGCCATCAGTGATCACGGACAGGGTGACTACGAGCAGTACTTC. It translates to CAISDHGQGDYEQYF.